This TCR beta chain stems from a study of cytomegalovirus exposure and HLA in healthy donors. PCR amplification relied on 60 Vbeta primers (plus 13 Jbeta primers). Method: immunoSEQ multiplex PCR; TCRdb's copy keeps in-frame clones and lacks some. There are roughly 120,000 clones in the sample, with roughly 2% held by the top ten. Findings and caveats of the study: TCR beta chains numbering more than 150 were designated cytomegalovirus-associated. Across all donors, roughly uniform sequencing depth was an assumption of the presence/absence analyses.

Germline CDR1 reads SGHRS; CDR2 reads YFSETQ. The length of the CDR3 is 14 residues. The V and J ends lost 2 bases and 7 bases respectively, with 13 bases between them. As to this clone: Its antigen is not known.

The chain employs TRBV5-1 and TRBJ1-5; tentatively, D is TRBD1 (6 bases). Material for sequencing was PBMCs. The clonotype comes from a man aged 40-49 years in good health and CMV-seronegative. The CDR3 sequence is CASSLQGLDQPQHF. CDR3 nucleotides: TGCGCCAGCAGCTTACAGGGTTTGGACCAGCCCCAGCATTTT.